A selection of T cell receptor beta chains follows, all from one sample in a study of shared clonotypes between healthy human individuals. Sequencing used immunoSEQ multiplex PCR; TCRdb keeps in-frame clones, though not all of them. Here the sample spans hundreds of thousands of clones, around four fifths being singletons. Sequencing was carried out using memory CD4+ T cells sorted from blood. The receptor set was obtained from a woman aged 25 to 45 in good health. Both conserved end residues are part of each CDR3. A D gene is named only where the DNA matches it firmly. Clone size is shown for a subset of rows, as once, few, many or a class of expanded clone.

V	length	J	D	size	CDR3	DNA
TRBV5-1	15	TRBJ2-3	NA	NA	CASSLARGRTDTQYF	TGCGCCAGCAGCTTGGCTAGAGGGCGCACAGATACGCAGTATTTT
TRBV5-6	15	TRBJ1-4	NA	NA	CASSLTGTPNEKLFF	TGTGCCAGCAGCTTGACGGGAACGCCTAATGAAAAACTGTTTTTT
TRBV6-1	15	TRBJ2-1	NA	NA	CASSEGARANNEQFF	TGTGCCAGCAGTGAAGGAGCCAGGGCAAACAATGAGCAGTTCTTC
TRBV7-9	14	TRBJ1-3	NA	once	CASSFWGNGNTIYF	TGTGCCAGCAGCTTCTGGGGGAACGGAAACACCATATATTTT
TRBV4-1	19	TRBJ2-4	TRBD2	NA	CASSQGTSGRAMGKNIQYF	TGCGCCAGCAGCCAGGGGACTAGCGGGAGGGCGATGGGCAAAAACATTCAGTACTTC
TRBV7-2	14	TRBJ2-5	NA	few	CASSSNGGKETQYF	TGTGCCAGCAGCTCGAATGGGGGGAAAGAGACCCAGTACTTC
TRBV7-9	15	TRBJ1-1	NA	NA	CASSLKGGAGTEAFF	TGTGCCAGCAGCTTAAAGGGGGGTGCAGGCACTGAAGCTTTCTTT
TRBV11-2	15	TRBJ2-1	TRBD2	NA	CASSRGGSGDNEQFF	TGTGCCAGCAGTCGGGGCGGGAGTGGCGACAATGAGCAGTTCTTC
TRBV5-1	14	TRBJ2-5	TRBD1	NA	CASSEGTGQETQYF	TGCGCCAGCAGCGAGGGGACAGGCCAAGAGACCCAGTACTTC
TRBV7-2	13	TRBJ2-4	NA	NA	CASSLGGTNIQYF	TGTGCCAGCAGCTTAGGGGGAACAAACATTCAGTACTTC
TRBV30	13	TRBJ2-7	NA	NA	CAWRPGHLYEQYF	TGTGCCTGGAGGCCGGGACACCTCTACGAGCAGTACTTC
TRBV30	13	TRBJ2-1	NA	NA	CAWSGGLDNEQFF	TGTGCCTGGAGCGGGGGCCTCGACAATGAGCAGTTCTTC
TRBV19	14	TRBJ1-5	TRBD1	NA	CASSTSGGDQPQHF	TGTGCCAGCTCTACCTCAGGGGGGGATCAGCCCCAGCATTTT
TRBV9	15	TRBJ1-1	NA	once	CASSVVPAWNTEAFF	TGTGCCAGCAGCGTAGTCCCTGCTTGGAACACTGAAGCTTTCTTT
TRBV5-1	14	TRBJ2-5	NA	NA	CASNSIGGGETQYF	TGCGCCAGCAACTCAATAGGCGGCGGCGAGACCCAGTACTTC
TRBV18	12	TRBJ1-1	NA	many	CASSDTTSQAFF	TGTGCCAGCTCAGATACAACGAGCCAAGCTTTCTTT
TRBV4-1	13	TRBJ2-7	NA	many	CASSPLLFYEQYF	TGCGCCAGCAGCCCCCTACTTTTCTACGAGCAGTACTTC
TRBV5-4	16	TRBJ2-2	NA	few	CASSLARGFESGELFF	TGTGCCAGCAGCTTGGCCCGAGGGTTTGAGTCCGGGGAGCTGTTTTTT
TRBV4-1	16	TRBJ1-4	NA	NA	CASRTTPQFGWEKLFF	TGCGCCAGCAGGACAACGCCACAGTTTGGGTGGGAAAAACTGTTTTTT
TRBV7-9	16	TRBJ2-2	NA	NA	CASSSGLVGNTGELFF	TGTGCCAGCAGCTCGGGACTTGTCGGGAACACCGGGGAGCTGTTTTTT
TRBV28	16	TRBJ2-1	TRBD1	NA	CASSSGDSRSYNEQFF	TGTGCCAGCAGTTCCGGGGACAGCAGATCCTACAATGAGCAGTTCTTC
TRBV15	15	TRBJ1-1	NA	NA	CATSRVGTGGTEAFF	TGTGCCACCAGCAGAGTAGGCACAGGAGGCACTGAAGCTTTCTTT